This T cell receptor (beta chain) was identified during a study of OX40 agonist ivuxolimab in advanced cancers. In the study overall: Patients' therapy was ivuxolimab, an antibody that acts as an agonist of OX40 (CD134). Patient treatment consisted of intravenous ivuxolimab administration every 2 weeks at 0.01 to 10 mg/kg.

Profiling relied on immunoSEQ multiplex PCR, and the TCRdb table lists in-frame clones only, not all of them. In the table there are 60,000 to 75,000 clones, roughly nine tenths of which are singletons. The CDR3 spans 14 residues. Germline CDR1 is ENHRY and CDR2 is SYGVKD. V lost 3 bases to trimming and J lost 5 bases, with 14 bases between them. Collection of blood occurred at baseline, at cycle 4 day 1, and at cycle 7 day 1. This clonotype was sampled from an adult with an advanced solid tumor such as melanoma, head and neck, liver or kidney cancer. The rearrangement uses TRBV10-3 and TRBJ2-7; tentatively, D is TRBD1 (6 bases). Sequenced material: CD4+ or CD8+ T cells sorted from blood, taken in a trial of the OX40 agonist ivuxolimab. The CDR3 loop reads CAISEQGLVHEQYF. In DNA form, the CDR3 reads TGTGCCATCAGTGAACAGGGATTAGTACACGAGCAGTACTTC.